A single sample is the source of the 10 T cell receptor beta chains below, sequenced in a study of blood T cell repertoires in COVID-19. Method: immunoSEQ multiplex PCR; TCRdb's copy keeps in-frame clones and lacks some. The data contain around 160,000 clones, approximately 83% of them singletons. Sample: PBMCs or T cells enriched from blood (not recorded which). These TCRs come from a woman aged 55 to 70 who had recovered from COVID-19.

J is TRBJ2-5 and V is TRBV18; 14 bases line up with TRBD2. Looked up from germline, CDR1 is KGHSH and CDR2 is LQKENI. V shed 3 bases and J 2 bases; nucleotides not matched to a gene: 5. The CDR3 runs 17 residues. This CDR3 reads CASSPGTSGSGQETQYF. Written as DNA, the CDR3 is TGTGCCAGCTCACCCGGGACTAGCGGGAGCGGGCAAGAGACCCAGTACTTC.

This clone was recorded once. Within the sample, other DNA sequences also encode this same CDR3. This chain links TRBV10-2 with TRBJ2-1; no firm D call. V was trimmed by 3 bases and J by 4 bases, leaving 7 bases between them. Germline CDR1 is WSHSY and CDR2 is SAAADI. CDR3 length: 13 amino acids. This CDR3 is CASSDGPYNEQFF. The CDR3 region has the DNA TGCGCCAGCAGTGACGGTCCGTACAATGAGCAGTTCTTC.

The rearrangement joins TRBV30 to TRBJ1-6; D gene ambiguous. CDR1 is GTSNPN and CDR2 is SVGIG in the germline V gene (reference sequence). Trimming shortened V by 4 bases and J by 4 bases, and 11 bases separated the two germline ends. This CDR3 contains 14 residues. CDR3 sequence: CAWTVGRYNSPLHF. Written as DNA, the CDR3 is TGTGCCTGGACCGTGGGCAGGTATAATTCACCCCTCCACTTT.

The CDR3 loop is CASSQYHSSGGKNIQYF. The CDR3 DNA follows: TGTGCCAGCAGCCAATATCACTCTAGCGGGGGAAAAAACATTCAGTACTTC. The rearrangement links TRBV3-1 (or the pseudogene TRBV3-2) to TRBJ2-4; TRBD2 aligns across 10 bases. The ends lost 2 bases at V and 4 bases at J; junction bases unmatched: 8. Germline V gene lookup returns CDR1 LGHDT and CDR2 YNNKEL (reference sequence). The CDR3 is 17 residues long.

This chain links TRBV4-1 with TRBJ1-4, with TRBD1 matching 7 bases. The CDR3 is 15 amino acids. Germline V lookup: CDR1 MGHRA, CDR2 YSYEKL. The ends lost 1 base at V and 7 bases at J; junction bases unmatched: 6. The CDR3 nucleotides read TGCGCCAGCAGCCAAGGACCAGGGGGAGGTGAAAAACTGTTTTTT. Translation: CASSQGPGGGEKLFF.

The chain uses TRBV27 and TRBJ2-7; 8 nucleotides match TRBD2. This CDR3 region has 14 residues. Germline assignment: CDR1 MNHEY and CDR2 SMNVEV (reference sequence). The V gene end was trimmed by 5 bases and the J gene end by 2 bases; junction bases not matched to a gene: 5. In DNA, the CDR3 is TGTGCCAGCAGTCTAACGGGAGGGCCCTACGAGCAGTACTTC. Amino acid sequence: CASSLTGGPYEQYF.

The rearrangement uses TRBV18 and TRBJ2-1, with 13 nucleotides matching TRBD2. This CDR3 contains 16 residues. J lost 7 bases, V lost 3 bases, and 6 bases had no gene match. CDR1 and CDR2 (germline): KGHSH, LQKENI. The CDR3 bases are TGTGCCAGCTCACCCGGACTAGCGGGAGTTTTTAATGAGCAGTTCTTC. This encodes CASSPGLAGVFNEQFF.

The chain carries TRBV5-1 and TRBJ2-5; 7 bases line up with TRBD2. V was pared by 4 bases and J by 1 base, with 4 bases of the junction left unmatched. In germline, CDR1 is SGHRS, CDR2 YFSETQ. This CDR3 region has 14 residues. The CDR3 loop reads CASSPGGGQETQYF. As DNA, the CDR3 is TGCGCCAGCAGCCCGGGCGGGGGCCAAGAGACCCAGTACTTC.

The V call is TRBV2, the J call TRBJ1-5; TRBD1 agrees at 8 bases. The CDR3 covers 16 residues. The germline V gene encodes CDR1 SNHLY and CDR2 FYNNEI. Trimming cost V 3 bases and J 1 base; bases outside gene matches: 5. CDR3 amino acids: CASSDRGPSSNQPQHF. The CDR3 coding sequence is TGTGCCAGCAGTGACAGGGGGCCAAGCAGCAATCAGCCCCAGCATTTT.

The chain is built from TRBV7-9 and TRBJ1-1; D remains unclear. V dropped 6 bases and J dropped 2 bases, with 16 bases sitting between them. The length of the CDR3 is 15 residues. Per the germline V gene, CDR1 is SEHNR and CDR2 is FQNEAQ (reference sequence). CDR3 amino acids: CASSQSTRINTEAFF. For the CDR3, the DNA is TGTGCCAGCAGTCAGAGTACGAGGATAAACACTGAAGCTTTCTTT.